These T cell receptor beta chains were read from a single sample in a study of cytomegalovirus exposure and HLA in healthy donors. This table comes from immunoSEQ multiplex PCR, and its TCRdb copy is limited to in-frame clones, with some not included. The sample records around 130,000 clones, more than 60% being singletons. Sequencing was performed on PBMCs. These receptors were taken from a woman in her thirties or forties in good health and CMV-seronegative. CDR3s include the opening cysteine and the closing phenylalanine or tryptophan. For some rows the clone size is stated as once, few or many, or as a class when expanded; others skip it.

>TRBJ1-5|-|TRBV6-5
CASEVVSNQPQHF
>TRBJ2-7|-|TRBV30
CAWSQGGGGYEQYF
>TRBJ2-2|few|TRBV5-4
CASRPSGAGELFF
>TRBJ2-1|-|TRBV21-1
CASSKPGPGLAGGHEQFF
>TRBJ1-4|-|TRBV30
CAWSPQPREKLFF
>TRBJ2-1|-|TRBV27
CASSITSGFNNEQFF
>TRBJ2-6|-|TRBV5-1
CASSSFFQASAGANVLTF
>TRBJ2-3|-|TRBV5-1
CASSLDWTAKRDTQYF
>TRBJ2-1|-|TRBV5-4
CASSLVLAGPAGEQFF
>-|once|TRBV5-1
CASSRRERSYEQYF
>TRBJ2-5|-|TRBV10-2
CASRTGLPETQYF
>TRBJ2-1|-|TRBV9
CASSAGLAGVNEQFF
>TRBJ2-1|few|TRBV15
CATSRGRTSYLNEQFF
>TRBJ1-5|-|TRBV28
CASNNNQPQHF
>TRBJ2-3|-|TRBV2
CASEGQGETDTQYF
>TRBJ2-1|-|TRBV5-1
CASSVQSGTSGIGAVNEQFF
>TRBJ1-1|-|TRBV19
CASSPLAGGDFEAFF
>-|-|TRBV5-1
CASSLGATLSRKSYEQYF
>TRBJ1-2|-|TRBV10-3
CAISGGVPLYGYTF
>TRBJ2-7|-|TRBV28
CASSLRGIDEQYF
>TRBJ2-2|-|TRBV7-9
CASSLTDRNTGELFF
>TRBJ2-7|-|TRBV19
CASSIEVQAPHYF
>TRBJ2-1|few|TRBV19
CASSVWADNEQFF
>TRBJ1-3|-|TRBV27
CASSPSTEGNTIYF
>TRBJ2-7|-|TRBV2
CASRTGVYEQYF
>TRBJ2-3|-|TRBV11-2
CASSFATSGVGDTQYF
>TRBJ2-1|-|TRBV27
CASSSGDRGTLFVYNEQFF
>TRBJ2-2|once|TRBV2
CASSEKEVTNTGELFF
>TRBJ2-6|-|TRBV19
CASSIIGTGGAASSGANVLTF
>TRBJ1-4|-|TRBV28
CATNGGGLGNEKLFF
>TRBJ2-3|-|TRBV19
CASSIGVGRATDTQYF
>TRBJ1-2|-|TRBV19
CASSIQGDGYTF
>TRBJ1-6|-|TRBV30
CAWQPAGTGNSPLHF
>TRBJ2-7|-|TRBV7-3
CASSLGQGGPHEQYF
>TRBJ2-3|few|TRBV10-2
CASRGREGDTQYF
>TRBJ1-3|-|TRBV6-5
CASSPGYSGNTIYF
>TRBJ2-1|few|TRBV5-1
CASHDRGGSNEQFF
>TRBJ2-3|-|TRBV30
CAWSGTSVTDTQYF
>TRBJ1-6|-|TRBV14
CASSQGGGNSPLHF
>TRBJ2-4|-|TRBV6-1
CASSEWELLAKNIQYF
>TRBJ2-3|-|TRBV27
CASSFLAADTQYF
>TRBJ2-3|-|TRBV7-6
CASSLRRGTDTQYF
>TRBJ1-2|-|TRBV29-1
CSAPKSGGKGYTF
>TRBJ1-6|once|TRBV9
CASSQGPGGSSPLHF
>TRBJ1-1|-|TRBV11-3
CASSTTGGGTEAFF
>TRBJ1-2|-|TRBV7-8
CASSPLGYTAYGYTF
>TRBJ2-7|-|TRBV5-1
CASSFLGQGYEQYF
>TRBJ2-2|-|TRBV28
CASKLGAPGELFF
>TRBJ2-2|-|TRBV30
CAWSFLTGELFF
>TRBJ2-5|-|TRBV5-4
CASSYDRGAGETQYF
>TRBJ1-2|-|TRBV2
CASSATGYGYTF
>TRBJ2-5|once|TRBV28
CASSLGLAGQETQYF
>TRBJ2-5|-|TRBV7-8
CASSLSTGGETQYF
>TRBJ1-2|-|TRBV2
CASSEQGLKGDGYTF